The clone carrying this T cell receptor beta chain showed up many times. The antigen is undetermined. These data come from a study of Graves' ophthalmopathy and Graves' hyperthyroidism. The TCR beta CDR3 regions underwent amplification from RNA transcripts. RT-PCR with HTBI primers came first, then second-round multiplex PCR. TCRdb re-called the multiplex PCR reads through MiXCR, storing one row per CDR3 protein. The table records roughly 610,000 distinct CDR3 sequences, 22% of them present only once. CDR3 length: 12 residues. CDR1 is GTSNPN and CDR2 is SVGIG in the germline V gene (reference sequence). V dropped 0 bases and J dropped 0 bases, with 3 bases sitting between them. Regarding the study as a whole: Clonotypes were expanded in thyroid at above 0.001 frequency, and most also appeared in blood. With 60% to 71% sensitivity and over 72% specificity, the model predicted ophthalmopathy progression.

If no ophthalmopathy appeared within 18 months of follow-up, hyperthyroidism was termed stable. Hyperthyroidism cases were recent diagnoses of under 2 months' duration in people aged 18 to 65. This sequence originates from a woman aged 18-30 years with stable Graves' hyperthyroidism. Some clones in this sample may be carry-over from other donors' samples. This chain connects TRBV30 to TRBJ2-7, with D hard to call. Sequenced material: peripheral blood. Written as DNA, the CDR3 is TGTGCCTGGAGTGTCAGCTCCTACGAGCAGTACTTC. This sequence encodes CAWSVSSYEQYF.